The 24 T cell receptor beta chains below all came from one sample that was sequenced in a study of T cells after posttransplantation cyclophosphamide. Measured with immunoSEQ multiplex PCR; TCRdb has only the in-frame clones, and not every one. The table records 45,000 to 60,000 clones, approximately 90% of them present only once. Sequencing was performed on PBMCs. The receptors were sampled from a woman in her forties or fifties in good health and a related stem cell transplant donor.

V usage is TRBV6-1 and J usage is TRBJ1-1, with no clear D. V gave up 0 bases and J gave up 1 base, with 6 bases separating them. Looked up from germline, CDR1 is MNHNS and CDR2 is SASEGT. The CDR3 contains 14 residues. The DNA for the CDR3 is TGTGCCAGCAGTGAAGCGCGAGAGAACACTGAAGCTTTCTTT. As protein: CASSEARENTEAFF.

V and J are TRBV7-2 and TRBJ1-2, with D hard to call. This CDR3 contains 13 residues. CDR1 and CDR2 (germline): SGHTA, FQGNSA. The ends were cut back, 5 bases at V and 5 bases at J, with 12 bases in the middle. The DNA of the CDR3 is TGTGCCAGCAGCCCGGGGTGGGCATATGGCTACACCTTC. Translation: CASSPGWAYGYTF.

The chain links TRBV19 to TRBJ2-7, with D unclear. Looked up from germline, CDR1 is LNHDA and CDR2 is SQIVND (reference sequence). CDR3 length equals 11 residues. Trimming removed 4 bases from V and 5 bases from J, with 6 bases in between. The chain's CDR3 is CASSRSDEQYF. CDR3 coding DNA: TGTGCCAGTAGTAGATCGGACGAGCAGTACTTC. Variable domain in full (rest from reference TRBV19 and TRBJ2-7): DGGITQSPKYLFRKEGQNVTLSCEQNLNHDAMYWYRQDPGQGLRLIYYSQIVNDFQKGDIAEGYSVSREKKESFPLTVTSAQKNPTAFYLCASSRSDEQYFGPGTRLTVT.

The gene calls are TRBV6-6 and TRBJ2-2, with a tentative D call TRBD1 (6 bases). CDR1 MNHNY and CDR2 SVGAGI come from the germline V gene (reference sequence). The V and J ends lost 5 bases and 6 bases respectively, with 10 bases between them. CDR3 length: 13 amino acids. CDR3: CASSPRGSGELFF. The CDR3 nucleotides are TGTGCCAGCAGTCCCAGGGGATCCGGGGAGCTGTTTTTT.

The CDR3 DNA reads TGTGCCAGCAGGATGGACAGGGATGGCGGCAATCAGCCCCAGCATTTT. Protein product: CASRMDRDGGNQPQHF. The chain carries TRBV27 and TRBJ1-5; 8 bases line up with TRBD1. Trimming cost V 6 bases and J 2 bases; bases outside gene matches: 9. The germline V gene encodes CDR1 MNHEY and CDR2 SMNVEV (reference sequence). The CDR3 length is 16 residues.

This sequence joins TRBV5-1 and TRBJ2-5; 10 nucleotides agree with TRBD2. Germline values: CDR1 SGHRS, CDR2 YFSETQ. V shed 6 bases, J shed 3 bases, and the junction held 5 bases outside the gene matches. The CDR3 spans 14 residues. This CDR3 is CASNPTSGEETQYF. The CDR3 DNA is TGCGCCAGCAATCCCACTAGCGGGGAAGAGACCCAGTACTTC.

The rearrangement uses TRBV6-1 and TRBJ2-7; 7 bases agree with TRBD1. This CDR3 spans 15 amino acids. Looked up from germline, CDR1 is MNHNS and CDR2 is SASEGT. The trim removed 3 bases at V and 3 bases at J, leaving 8 bases unmatched. The CDR3 DNA is TGTGCCAGCAGTGAGGCCGGGACAGCTAACTACGAGCAGTACTTC. It specifies CASSEAGTANYEQYF.

The chain couples TRBV21-1 to TRBJ2-4; TRBD2 is the table's D call and was not checked against the DNA. TRBV21-1 is a pseudogene segment. There are 13 residues in the CDR3. CDR3 loop: CAPSTRPRNIQYF. CDR3 coding DNA: TGTGCCCCCTCCACTCGGCCTAGAAACATTCAGTACTTC.

Only one count was recorded for this clone. CDR3 bases: TGCAGCGTTGAGATGCCGGGTCAGGGCTACACCTTC. Amino acid sequence: CSVEMPGQGYTF. This chain uses TRBV29-1 with TRBJ1-2, with D hard to call. The V and J ends lost 3 bases and 8 bases respectively, with 13 bases between them. CDR3 length equals 12 residues. Germline V gives CDR1 SQVTM, CDR2 ANQGSEA. Combining the CDR3 with reference TRBV29-1 and TRBJ1-2 gives the whole variable domain SAVISQKPSRDICQRGTSLTIQCQVDSQVTMMFWYRQQPGQSLTLIATANQGSEATYESGFVIDKFPISRPNLTFSTLTVSNMSPEDSSIYLCSVEMPGQGYTFGSGTRLTVV.

The chain joins TRBV6-1 to TRBJ1-2; maybe TRBD1 (5 bases). V lost 6 bases and J lost 7, with 15 bases in between. The CDR3 totals 13 residues. Germline CDR1 is MNHNS and CDR2 is SASEGT. In DNA, the CDR3 is TGTGCCAGCAGGGTGGCAGGGCAAGGTGGCTACACCTTC. It specifies CASRVAGQGGYTF.

To note about this clone: The same CDR3 is also encoded by other DNA sequences in this sample. The CDR3 reads CASSESGGGGWYEQYF. The CDR3 nucleotides are TGCGCCAGCAGTGAGTCAGGCGGTGGGGGCTGGTACGAGCAGTACTTC. The rearrangement uses TRBV10-2 and TRBJ2-7; a weak D match, TRBD1 (6 bases). V was trimmed by 0 bases and J by 4 bases, leaving 16 bases between them. The CDR3 has 16 amino acids. Germline CDR1 is WSHSY and CDR2 is SAAADI.

J is TRBJ2-2 and V is TRBV5-4; 7 bases match TRBD2. The CDR3 has 13 amino acids. The ends lost 4 bases at V and 6 bases at J; junction bases unmatched: 3. Per the germline V gene, CDR1 is SGHNT and CDR2 is YYREEE (reference sequence). The CDR3 DNA reads as TGTGCCAGCAGCGGGGGGGTTCCCGGGGAGCTGTTTTTT. It yields the protein CASSGGVPGELFF. Based on the CDR3 plus reference TRBV5-4 and TRBJ2-2, the full variable domain is ETGVTQSPTHLIKTRGQQVTLRCSSQSGHNTVSWYQQALGQGPQFIFQYYREEENGRGNFPPRFSGLQFPNYSSELNVNALELDDSALYLCASSGGVPGELFFGEGSRLTVL.

The rearrangement uses TRBV29-1 and TRBJ2-3, with 7 bases identical to TRBD1. CDR3 length equals 14 residues. With V trimmed by 8 bases and J by 0 bases, 8 bases remained unmatched. The germline CDR1 and CDR2 sequences are SQVTM and ANQGSEA. CDR3 bases: TGCAGCACTCGACAGGGACCTAGCACAGATACGCAGTATTTT. It specifies CSTRQGPSTDTQYF.

Here the CDR3 DNA reads TGTGCCAGCAGCCCTGACCATGTGCGGAATTCACCCCTCCACTTT. Amino acid sequence: CASSPDHVRNSPLHF. The genes are TRBV7-8 and TRBJ1-6; D is ambiguous. There are 15 residues in the CDR3. The V and J ends lost 5 bases and 7 bases respectively, with 15 bases between them. CDR1 SGHVS and CDR2 FQNEAQ come from the germline V gene.

The chain links TRBV12-5 to TRBJ2-7; no definite D call. The germline CDR1 and CDR2 sequences are LGHNT and FRNRAP. Trimming stripped 6 bases from V and 5 bases from J, with 5 bases between. The CDR3 has 10 residues. The CDR3 here is CASGINEQYF. CDR3 nucleotide sequence: TGTGCTAGTGGAATCAACGAGCAGTACTTC.

The CDR3 DNA is TGTGCCAGCAGCCCAAGACTAGGCCCCTCCTACGAGCAGTACTTC. Its protein product is CASSPRLGPSYEQYF. The genes are TRBV7-2 and TRBJ2-7; D might be TRBD2 (6 bases). Germline CDR1 and CDR2: SGHTA and FQGNSA. The V gene lost 5 bases and the J gene lost 0 bases, with 14 bases spanning the gap. This CDR3 region has 15 residues.

The genes are TRBV11-2 and TRBJ2-3, with TRBD1 matching 7 bases. V lost 5 bases to trimming and J lost 5 bases; unmatched junction nucleotides: 10. The CDR3 sequence is 15 residues long. Germline V gene lookup returns CDR1 SGHAT and CDR2 FQNNGV. CDR3 protein: CASSEGQWAGDTQYF. The CDR3 DNA reads as TGTGCCAGCAGCGAGGGACAGTGGGCGGGAGATACGCAGTATTTT.

The CDR3 sequence is CTGVTGDTEAFF. CDR3 in DNA: TGCACCGGAGTAACAGGGGACACTGAAGCTTTCTTT. The chain has TRBV29-1 and TRBJ1-1; 7 bases agree with TRBD1. Looked up from germline, CDR1 is SQVTM and CDR2 is ANQGSEA. The CDR3 length is 12 residues.

The chain recombines TRBV19 with TRBJ2-7; the D is unclear. Germline V lookup: CDR1 LNHDA, CDR2 SQIVND (reference sequence). This CDR3 region has 13 residues. Trimming removed 4 bases at V and 3 bases at J, with 10 bases between. The CDR3 region has the DNA TGTGCCAGTAGTACCCAGGTAGGCTACGAGCAGTACTTC. It yields the protein CASSTQVGYEQYF.

V is TRBV10-3 and J is TRBJ1-1, with unresolved D. V was pared by 0 bases and J by 3 bases, with 5 bases between. The length of the CDR3 is 13 residues. Per the germline V gene, CDR1 is ENHRY and CDR2 is SYGVKD. The DNA for the CDR3 is TGTGCCATCAGTGAGTCGCGGGACACTGAAGCTTTCTTT. It specifies CAISESRDTEAFF.

This sequence joins TRBV19 and TRBJ1-1; TRBD1 matches 7 bases. The junction had 16 bases not matched to a gene; V was cut back by 6 bases and J by 6 bases. Germline V gives CDR1 LNHDA, CDR2 SQIVND (reference sequence). The CDR3 length is 16 residues. This CDR3 reads CASRVQGGGFSPEAFF. In DNA form, the CDR3 reads TGTGCCAGTAGGGTGCAGGGGGGAGGTTTCAGTCCTGAAGCTTTCTTT.

The chain employs TRBV14 and TRBJ2-7, with D tentatively TRBD1 (5 bases). The CDR3 extends over 13 amino acids. Germline V lookup: CDR1 SGHDN, CDR2 FVKESK. V lost 3 bases and J lost 4, with 10 bases in between. The CDR3 sequence: CASSQGPGYEQYF. The CDR3 region has the DNA TGTGCCAGCAGCCAGGGGCCAGGTTACGAGCAGTACTTC.

The chain recombines TRBV27 with TRBJ1-2; no reliable D call. The CDR3 is made up of 12 amino acids. The germline gives CDR1 MNHEY, CDR2 SMNVEV (reference sequence). The V gene lost 4 bases and the J gene lost 2 bases, with 5 bases spanning the gap. The CDR3 loop reads CASSSGNYGYTF. In DNA form, the CDR3 reads TGTGCCAGCAGTTCGGGGAACTATGGCTACACCTTC.

This chain connects TRBV5-6 to TRBJ2-7; 12 nucleotides align to TRBD2. Germline loops: CDR1 SGHDT, CDR2 YYEEEE. The CDR3 runs 15 residues. J gave up 4 bases and V 5 bases, and 7 bases lay outside the gene matches. The CDR3 sequence is CASSMRLAGDYEQYF. CDR3 sequence (DNA): TGTGCCAGCAGTATGAGACTAGCGGGAGATTACGAGCAGTACTTC.